This T cell receptor beta chain was sequenced in a study of cytomegalovirus exposure and HLA in healthy donors. Clones were read by immunoSEQ multiplex PCR, and TCRdb kept only the in-frame ones, dropping some. The top ten hold less than 8.5% of the sample, which has 150,000 to 200,000 clones, 84% seen once. Trimming at V came to 2 bases and at J to 8 bases, leaving 9 bases not matched to a gene. The CDR3 is 15 residues long. The germline V gene encodes CDR1 SGHTA and CDR2 FQGTGA. The sequencing sample was made of PBMCs. The receptor was derived from a man between 18 and 35 years old in good health and CMV-seropositive. This chain links TRBV7-3 with TRBJ2-1; 7 bases align to TRBD2. CDR3 nucleotide sequence: TGTGCCAGCAGCTTAGGGTCGCGGGGAGGGGATGAGCAGTTCTTC. Amino acid sequence: CASSLGSRGGDEQFF.